This TCR beta chain emerged from a study of identical twins. Each cDNA held unique molecular identifiers, and template switching gave it a universal primer site. MiXCR was run by TCRdb on the 5' RACE reads, yielding one entry per CDR3 protein. The sample lists roughly 540,000 distinct CDR3 sequences; approximately 22% were seen once. The CDR3 loop spans 18 amino acids. From germline, CDR1 is LGHNA and CDR2 YNFKEQ. With 0 bases clipped from V and 3 bases from J, the junction kept 7 bases outside the gene matches. Healthy Caucasians made up all donors. These data were likewise used in another study, on T cells expressing NK-cell markers. That study adds: A range of roughly 1.0-8% of CD8+ T cells consisted of dominant NKG2C+ clonotypes in more than five donors. These clonotypes additionally ranked first within the CD3+CD56-NKG2C+ fraction of a handful of donors.

The receptor was derived from a woman between 18 and 29 years old in good health. The chain links TRBV4-2 to TRBJ2-5; 13 nucleotides line up with TRBD2. Input material: CD4+ T cells sorted from blood. This CDR3 is CASSQDATSGGKEETQYF. The CDR3, as DNA: TGTGCCAGCAGCCAAGATGCGACTAGCGGGGGGAAAGAAGAGACCCAGTACTTC.